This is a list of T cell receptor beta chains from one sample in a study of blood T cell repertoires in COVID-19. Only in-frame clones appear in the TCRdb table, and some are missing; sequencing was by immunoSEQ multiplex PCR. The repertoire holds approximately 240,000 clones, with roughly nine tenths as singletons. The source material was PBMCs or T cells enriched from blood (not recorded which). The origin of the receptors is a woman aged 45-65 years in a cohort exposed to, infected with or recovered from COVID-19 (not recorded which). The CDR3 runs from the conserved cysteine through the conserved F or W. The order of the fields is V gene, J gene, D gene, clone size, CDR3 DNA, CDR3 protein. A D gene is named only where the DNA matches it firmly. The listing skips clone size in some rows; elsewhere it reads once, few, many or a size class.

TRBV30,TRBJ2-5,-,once,TGTGCCTGGGATAACGGCGGGGATGAGACCCAGTACTTC,CAWDNGGDETQYF
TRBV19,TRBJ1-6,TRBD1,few,TGTGCCAGTAGTATTTCGACAGGGGGCGTCTATTCACCCCTCCACTTT,CASSISTGGVYSPLHF
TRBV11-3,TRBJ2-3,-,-,TGTGCCAGCAGCTTAGCCCCTACTGCGGGGTCCCGGGGAGATACGCAGTATTTT,CASSLAPTAGSRGDTQYF
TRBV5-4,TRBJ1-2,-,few,TGTGCCAGCAGCTTGGACAGGGCCGCCGTCTATGGCTACACCTTC,CASSLDRAAVYGYTF
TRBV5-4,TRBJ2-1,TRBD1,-,TGTGCCAGCAGCTTTTTTCCCCGGGACAGGGGTTCCAATGAGCAGTTCTTC,CASSFFPRDRGSNEQFF
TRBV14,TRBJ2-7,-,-,TGTGCCAGCAGCCAAGCCAGGTCTCACGAGCAGTACTTC,CASSQARSHEQYF
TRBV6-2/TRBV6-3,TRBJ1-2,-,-,TGTGCCAGCAGTTACGGGGGGGATGAGGACTACACCTTC,CASSYGGDEDYTF
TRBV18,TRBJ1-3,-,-,TGTGCCAGCTCACCTGGTAGGACAGTCTCTGGAAACACCATATATTTT,CASSPGRTVSGNTIYF
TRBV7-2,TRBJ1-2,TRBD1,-,TGTGCCAGCAGCCTAGTCGGGACAGGGATATCCCCCTATGGCTACACCTTC,CASSLVGTGISPYGYTF
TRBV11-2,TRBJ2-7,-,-,TGTGCCAGCAGCTTTTGGGGGGTCGGGTCCGGTTACGAGCAGTACTTC,CASSFWGVGSGYEQYF
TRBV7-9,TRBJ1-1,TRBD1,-,TGTGCCAGCAGCTCGAAGGGACAGGGTAACGTGAACACTGAAGCTTTCTTT,CASSSKGQGNVNTEAFF
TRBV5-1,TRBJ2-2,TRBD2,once,TGCGCCAGCAGCTTCCGCGCTAGCGGGGGAGCCGGCACCGGGGAGCTGTTTTTT,CASSFRASGGAGTGELFF
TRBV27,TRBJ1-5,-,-,TGTGCCAGCAAAGGGCGGGACTATAGCAATCAGCCCCAGCATTTT,CASKGRDYSNQPQHF
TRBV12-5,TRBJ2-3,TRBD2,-,TGTGCTAGTGGTCCAAGCGGGGCTAGCGCAGATACGCAGTATTTT,CASGPSGASADTQYF
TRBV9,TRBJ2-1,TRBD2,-,TGTGCCAGCAGCGTAGCTACGACTAGCGGGGGGGCAGTGTATGAGCAGTTCTTC,CASSVATTSGGAVYEQFF
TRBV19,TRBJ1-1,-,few,TGTGCCAGTAGTATAGGGCTCGTCGGAGGATACACTGAAGCTTTCTTT,CASSIGLVGGYTEAFF
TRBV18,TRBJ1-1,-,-,TGTGCCAGCTCAACAGGGTATCGGGACACTGAAGCTTTCTTT,CASSTGYRDTEAFF
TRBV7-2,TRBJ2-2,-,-,TGTGCCAGCAGACGACTAGGGGTCAGGAGCGACACCGGGGAGCTGTTTTTT,CASRRLGVRSDTGELFF
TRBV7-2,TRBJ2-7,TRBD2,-,TGTGCCAGCAGCTCCCTCCGGGGGGGCCCCGAGAGGAACGAGCAGTACTTC,CASSSLRGGPERNEQYF
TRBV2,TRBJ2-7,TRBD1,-,TGTGCCAGCAGTCTGAGACAGGGATACAGGTACGAGCAGTACTTC,CASSLRQGYRYEQYF
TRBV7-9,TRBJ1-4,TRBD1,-,TGTGCCAGCAGCCCGAGACAGGGTGCCTATGAAAAACTGTTTTTT,CASSPRQGAYEKLFF
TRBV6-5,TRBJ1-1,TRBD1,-,TGTGCCTGTGCGGACAGGGTGTCCACTGAAGCTTTCTTT,CACADRVSTEAFF
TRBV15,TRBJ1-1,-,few,TGTGCCACCAGCAGAGATCCTAACACTGAAGCTTTCTTT,CATSRDPNTEAFF